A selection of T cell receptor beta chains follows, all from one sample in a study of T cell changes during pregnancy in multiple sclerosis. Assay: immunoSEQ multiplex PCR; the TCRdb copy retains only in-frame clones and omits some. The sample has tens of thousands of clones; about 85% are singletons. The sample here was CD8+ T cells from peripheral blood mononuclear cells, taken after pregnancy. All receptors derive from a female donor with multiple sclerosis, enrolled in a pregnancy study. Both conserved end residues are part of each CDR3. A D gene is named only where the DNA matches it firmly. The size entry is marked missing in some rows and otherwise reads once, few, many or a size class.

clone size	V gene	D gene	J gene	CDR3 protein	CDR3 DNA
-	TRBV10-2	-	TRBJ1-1	CASSEMGAGDTEAFF	TGCGCCAGCAGTGAGATGGGGGCCGGGGACACTGAAGCTTTCTTT
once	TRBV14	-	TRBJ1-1	CASSQVGGKGLNTEAFF	TGTGCCAGCAGCCAAGTCGGGGGGAAAGGCCTGAACACTGAAGCTTTCTTT
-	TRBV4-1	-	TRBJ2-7	CASSQALPPYEQYF	TGCGCCAGCAGCCAAGCCTTGCCCCCCTACGAGCAGTACTTC
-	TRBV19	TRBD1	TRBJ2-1	CASSPGDSSYNEQFF	TGTGCCAGTAGTCCTGGGGACAGCTCCTACAATGAGCAGTTCTTC
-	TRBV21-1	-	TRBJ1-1	CASSKVNGGPHTEAFF	TGTGCCAGCAGCAAAGTAAACGGGGGGCCGCACACTGAAGCTTTCTTT
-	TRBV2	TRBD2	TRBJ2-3	CAAPTSGGILTDTQYF	TGTGCCGCACCAACTAGCGGGGGGATTCTCACAGATACGCAGTATTTT
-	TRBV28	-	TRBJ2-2	CASSFQGTGELFF	TGTGCCAGCAGTTTTCAGGGAACCGGGGAGCTGTTTTTT
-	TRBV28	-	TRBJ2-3	CASSSAVGGSSFGTQYF	TGTGCCAGCAGTTCGGCTGTTGGCGGCTCATCGTTCGGTACGCAGTATTTT
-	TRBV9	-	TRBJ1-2	CASSVGQGGVGYTF	TGTGCCAGCAGCGTAGGTCAGGGAGGGGTTGGCTACACCTTC
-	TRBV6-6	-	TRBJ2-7	CASTFPDSSYEQYF	TGTGCCAGCACCTTCCCGGACAGCTCCTACGAGCAGTACTTC
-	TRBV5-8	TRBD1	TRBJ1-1	CASSVDRGTEAFF	TGTGCCAGCAGCGTGGACAGGGGGACTGAAGCTTTCTTT
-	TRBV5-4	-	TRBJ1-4	CASSSREGRGLFTEKLFF	TGTGCCAGCAGCTCTCGAGAAGGACGGGGATTGTTCACTGAAAAACTGTTTTTT
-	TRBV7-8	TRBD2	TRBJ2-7	CASSSGLAGARSYEQYF	TGTGCCAGCAGCTCCGGACTAGCGGGGGCCCGCTCCTACGAGCAGTACTTC
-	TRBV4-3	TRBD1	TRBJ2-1	CASSRVTGGDNNEQFF	TGCGCCAGCAGCCGCGTAACAGGGGGCGATAACAATGAGCAGTTCTTC
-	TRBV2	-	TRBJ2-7	CASSQSPREEQYF	TGTGCCAGCAGTCAGAGCCCTCGGGAAGAGCAGTACTTC
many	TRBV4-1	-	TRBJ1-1	CASRWRTQTNTEAFF	TGCGCCAGCAGATGGAGGACGCAGACGAACACTGAAGCTTTCTTT
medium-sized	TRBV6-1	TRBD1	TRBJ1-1	CASTLTGEHTEAFF	TGTGCCAGCACCTTGACAGGGGAACACACTGAAGCTTTCTTT
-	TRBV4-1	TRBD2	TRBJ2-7	CASSWLAGYEQYF	TGCGCCAGCAGTTGGCTAGCGGGCTACGAGCAGTACTTC
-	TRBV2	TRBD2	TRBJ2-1	CASNWGTSVWNEQFF	TGTGCCAGCAATTGGGGGACTAGCGTATGGAATGAGCAGTTCTTC
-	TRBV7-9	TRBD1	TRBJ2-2	CASYWDRNTGELFF	TGTGCCAGCTACTGGGACAGAAACACCGGGGAGCTGTTTTTT
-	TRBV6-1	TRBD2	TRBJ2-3	CASLAGGEYTDTQYF	TGTGCCAGCTTAGCGGGGGGGGAGTACACAGATACGCAGTATTTT
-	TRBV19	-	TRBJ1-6	CASSIVEDSPLHF	TGTGCCAGTAGTATAGTTGAGGATTCACCCCTCCACTTT
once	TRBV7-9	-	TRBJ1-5	CASSFGGQPQHF	TGTGCCAGCAGCTTCGGGGGTCAGCCCCAGCATTTT
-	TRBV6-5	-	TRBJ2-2	CASSYLTGTNTGELFF	TGTGCCAGCAGTTACTTGACGGGGACGAACACCGGGGAGCTGTTTTTT
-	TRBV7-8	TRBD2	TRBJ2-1	CASSFYLLAGVRNEQFF	TGTGCCAGCAGCTTTTACCTACTAGCGGGGGTTAGGAATGAGCAGTTCTTC
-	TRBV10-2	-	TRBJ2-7	CASSDLTYEQYF	TGCGCCAGCAGTGATCTGACTTACGAGCAGTACTTC
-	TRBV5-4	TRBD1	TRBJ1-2	CASSLTQGAFNGYTF	TGTGCCAGCAGCTTGACACAGGGGGCGTTTAATGGCTACACCTTC
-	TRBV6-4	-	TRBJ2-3	CASSESNTDTQYF	TGTGCCAGCAGTGAGTCCAACACAGATACGCAGTATTTT
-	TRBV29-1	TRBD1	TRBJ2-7	CSVTGDVSYEQYF	TGCAGCGTGACAGGGGATGTCTCCTACGAGCAGTACTTC
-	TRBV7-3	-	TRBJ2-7	CASSLVPTYEQYF	TGTGCCAGCAGCTTAGTACCCACCTACGAGCAGTACTTC
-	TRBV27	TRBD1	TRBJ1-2	CASSPTGVSTYGYTF	TGTGCCAGCAGTCCGACAGGGGTGTCAACCTATGGCTACACCTTC
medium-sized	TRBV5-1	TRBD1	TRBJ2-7	CASSPAGTGNSYEQYF	TGCGCCAGCAGCCCCGCCGGGACAGGGAACTCCTACGAGCAGTACTTC
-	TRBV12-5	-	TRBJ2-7	CASGLSLSTSF	TGTGCTAGTGGTCTATCATTATCGACTAGCTTC
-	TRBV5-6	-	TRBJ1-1	CTSSLQGSTEAFF	TGTACCAGCAGCTTACAGGGAAGCACTGAAGCTTTCTTT
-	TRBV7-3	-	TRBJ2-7	CASSLTGDREQYF	TGTGCCAGCAGCTTAACAGGGGATAGGGAGCAGTACTTC
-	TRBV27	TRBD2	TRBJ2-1	CASSRLAGVSFNEQFF	TGTGCCAGCAGCCGACTAGCGGGGGTGTCGTTCAATGAGCAGTTCTTC
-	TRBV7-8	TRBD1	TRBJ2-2	CASSSTPGQGTGELFF	TGTGCCAGCAGTTCAACACCGGGACAGGGTACCGGGGAGCTGTTTTTT
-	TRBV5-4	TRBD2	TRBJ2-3	CASSFASGGLTDTQYF	TGTGCCAGCAGCTTCGCTAGCGGGGGGCTCACAGATACGCAGTATTTT
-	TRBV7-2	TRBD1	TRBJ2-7	CASSARDRGYEQYF	TGTGCCAGCAGCGCCCGGGACAGGGGCTACGAGCAGTACTTC
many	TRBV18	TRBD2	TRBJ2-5	CASSPPNWGGTQYF	TGTGCCAGCTCACCACCCAACTGGGGGGGGACCCAGTACTTC
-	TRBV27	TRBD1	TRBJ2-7	CASSFLGTGRYEQYF	TGTGCCAGCAGTTTCCTCGGGACAGGGCGCTACGAGCAGTACTTC
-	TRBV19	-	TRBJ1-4	CASSYRQATNEKLFF	TGTGCCAGTAGTTACCGACAGGCAACTAATGAAAAACTGTTTTTT
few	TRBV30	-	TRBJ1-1	CAWSVLGSAEAFF	TGTGCCTGGAGTGTATTAGGGAGCGCTGAAGCTTTCTTT
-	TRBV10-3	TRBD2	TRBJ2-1	CAISELAGGSEQFF	TGTGCCATCAGTGAACTAGCGGGGGGGAGCGAGCAGTTCTTC
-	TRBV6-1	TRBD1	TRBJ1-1	CASSEVGRGPEAFF	TGTGCCAGCAGTGAAGTCGGCAGGGGGCCTGAAGCTTTCTTT
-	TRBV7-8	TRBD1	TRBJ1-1	CASSASGQGYRTEAFF	TGTGCCAGCAGCGCCTCGGGACAGGGCTATCGGACTGAAGCTTTCTTT
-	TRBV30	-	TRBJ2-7	CAWSVLSYEQYF	TGTGCCTGGAGTGTACTGTCTTACGAGCAGTACTTC
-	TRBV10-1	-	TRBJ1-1	CASSEGFHTEAFF	TGCGCCAGCAGTGAGGGCTTTCACACTGAAGCTTTCTTT
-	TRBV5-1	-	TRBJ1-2	CASSLDSLNRPNYGYTF	TGCGCCAGCAGCTTGGACAGTCTGAACCGCCCTAACTATGGCTACACCTTC
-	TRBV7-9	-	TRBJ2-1	CASSLTGYSYNEQFF	TGTGCCAGCAGCTTAACAGGGTATTCCTACAATGAGCAGTTCTTC
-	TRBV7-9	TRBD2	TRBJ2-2	CASSLGREASGELFF	TGTGCCAGCAGCTTAGGACGGGAGGCCTCCGGGGAGCTGTTTTTT
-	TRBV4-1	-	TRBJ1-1	CASSQETAGPEAFF	TGCGCCAGCAGCCAAGAAACAGCAGGTCCAGAAGCTTTCTTT
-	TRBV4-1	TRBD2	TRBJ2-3	CASSQGPSGGVQDTQYF	TGCGCCAGCAGCCAAGGACCTAGCGGGGGGGTGCAAGATACGCAGTATTTT